This T cell receptor (beta chain) appears in the sequencing data of a study of control samples from healthy donors and cancer patients. V was pared by 4 bases and J by 5 bases, with 8 bases of the junction left unmatched. This CDR3 has 15 residues. The germline V gene encodes CDR1 SGHKS and CDR2 YYEKEE (reference sequence). Generated by immunoSEQ multiplex PCR, the TCRdb table keeps only in-frame clones and is missing some. The sample consists of over 100,000 clones, 75% to 90% of them appearing once. Sample: blood. V usage is TRBV5-5 and J usage is TRBJ1-2; 10 bases align to TRBD1. The receptor was derived from a woman aged 50 to 60 in good health. The CDR3 DNA sequence: TGTGCCAGCAGCGAACTCCGGGACAGGGGTTATGGCTACACCTTC. This encodes CASSELRDRGYGYTF.